The T cell receptor (beta chain) described here comes from a study of OX40 agonist ivuxolimab in advanced cancers. The repertoire was sequenced with immunoSEQ multiplex PCR; TCRdb's copy has only in-frame clones and lacks some. The data show about 84,000 clones, 94% seen once. V was trimmed by 6 bases and J by 1 base, leaving 12 bases between them. The CDR3 has 14 residues. The germline CDR1 and CDR2 sequences are MDHEN and SYDVKM. The chain has TRBV28 and TRBJ1-1, with D possibly matching TRBD1 (6 bases). The sequences come from CD4+ or CD8+ T cells sorted from blood, collected in a trial of the OX40 agonist ivuxolimab. This TCR was recovered from an adult with an advanced solid tumor such as melanoma, head and neck, liver or kidney cancer. CDR3 DNA sequence: TGTGCCAGCAGAAGACAGGTATCGAACACTGAAGCTTTCTTT. As protein: CASRRQVSNTEAFF.